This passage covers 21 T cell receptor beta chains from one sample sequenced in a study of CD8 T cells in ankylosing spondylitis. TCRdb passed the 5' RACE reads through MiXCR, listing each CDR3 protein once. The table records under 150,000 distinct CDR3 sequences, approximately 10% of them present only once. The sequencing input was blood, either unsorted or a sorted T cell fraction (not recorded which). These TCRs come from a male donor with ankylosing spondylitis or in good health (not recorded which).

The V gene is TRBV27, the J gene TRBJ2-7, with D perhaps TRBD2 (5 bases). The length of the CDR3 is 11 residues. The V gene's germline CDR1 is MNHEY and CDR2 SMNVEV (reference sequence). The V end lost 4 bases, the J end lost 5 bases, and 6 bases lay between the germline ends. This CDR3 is CASSWRHEQYF. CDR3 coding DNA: TGTGCCAGCAGTTGGAGGCACGAGCAGTACTTC.

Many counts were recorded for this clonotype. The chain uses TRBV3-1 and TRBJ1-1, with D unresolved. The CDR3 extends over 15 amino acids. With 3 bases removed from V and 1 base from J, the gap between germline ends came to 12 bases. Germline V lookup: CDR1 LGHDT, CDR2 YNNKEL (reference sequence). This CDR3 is CASSHGTVRNTEAFF. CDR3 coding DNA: TGTGCCAGCAGCCACGGAACGGTTCGGAACACTGAAGCTTTCTTT.

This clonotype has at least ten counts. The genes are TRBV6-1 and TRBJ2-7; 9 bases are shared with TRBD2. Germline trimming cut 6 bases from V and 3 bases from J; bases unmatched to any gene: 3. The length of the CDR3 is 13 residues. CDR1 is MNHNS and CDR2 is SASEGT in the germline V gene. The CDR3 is CASRGLAYYEQYF. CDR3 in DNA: TGTGCCAGCAGAGGACTAGCGTACTACGAGCAGTACTTC.

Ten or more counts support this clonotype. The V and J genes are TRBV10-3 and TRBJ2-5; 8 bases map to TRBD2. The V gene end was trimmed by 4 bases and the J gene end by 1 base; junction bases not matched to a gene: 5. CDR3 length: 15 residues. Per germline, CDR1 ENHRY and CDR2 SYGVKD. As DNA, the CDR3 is TGTGCCATCAGTGCAGCGGGAGATGTCCAAGAGACCCAGTACTTC. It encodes CAISAAGDVQETQYF.

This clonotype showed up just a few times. The CDR3 is CASSLIGRGGSGYEQYF. CDR3 DNA sequence: TGTGCCAGCAGCTTAATTGGTCGGGGCGGGAGTGGGTACGAGCAGTACTTC. The V gene is TRBV7-2, the J gene TRBJ2-7; 7 nucleotides agree with TRBD2. J gave up 4 bases and V 2 bases, and 14 bases lay outside the gene matches. The CDR3 is 17 amino acids. Germline V gene data show CDR1 as SGHTA and CDR2 as FQGNSA. Full variable domain (rest looked up from reference TRBV7-2 and TRBJ2-7): GAGVSQSPSNKVTEKGKDVELRCDPISGHTALYWYRQSLGQGLEFLIYFQGNSAPDKSGLPSDRFSAERTGGSVSTLTIQRTQQEDSAVYLCASSLIGRGGSGYEQYFGPGTRLTVT.

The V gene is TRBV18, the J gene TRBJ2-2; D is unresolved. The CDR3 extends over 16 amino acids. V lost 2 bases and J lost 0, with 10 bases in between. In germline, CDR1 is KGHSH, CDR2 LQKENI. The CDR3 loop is CASSPFQETNTGELFF. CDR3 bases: TGTGCCAGCTCACCATTCCAGGAGACGAACACCGGGGAGCTGTTTTTT.

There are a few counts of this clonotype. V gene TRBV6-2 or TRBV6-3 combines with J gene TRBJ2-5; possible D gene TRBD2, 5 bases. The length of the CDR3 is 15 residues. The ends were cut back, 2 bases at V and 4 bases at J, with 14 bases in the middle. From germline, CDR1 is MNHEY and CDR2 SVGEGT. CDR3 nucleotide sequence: TGTGCCAGCAGTTACATTGGGGAGAAGACAGAGACCCAGTACTTC. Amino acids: CASSYIGEKTETQYF.

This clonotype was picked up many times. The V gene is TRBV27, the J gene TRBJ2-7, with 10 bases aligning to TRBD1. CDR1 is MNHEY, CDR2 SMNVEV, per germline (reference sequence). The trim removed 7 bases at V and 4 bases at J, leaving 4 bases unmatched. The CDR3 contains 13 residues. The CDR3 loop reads CASKTGGLYEQYF. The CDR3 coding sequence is TGTGCCAGCAAGACAGGGGGCTTGTACGAGCAGTACTTC.

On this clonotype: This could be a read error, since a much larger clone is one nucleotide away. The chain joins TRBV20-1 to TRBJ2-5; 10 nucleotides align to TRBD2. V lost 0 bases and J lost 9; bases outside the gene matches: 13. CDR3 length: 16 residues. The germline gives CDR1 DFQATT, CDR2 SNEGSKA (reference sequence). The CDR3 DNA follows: TGCAGTGCTAGAGACGTACTAGCGGGAATTATGGAGCCCCAGTACTTC. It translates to CSARDVLAGIMEPQYF.

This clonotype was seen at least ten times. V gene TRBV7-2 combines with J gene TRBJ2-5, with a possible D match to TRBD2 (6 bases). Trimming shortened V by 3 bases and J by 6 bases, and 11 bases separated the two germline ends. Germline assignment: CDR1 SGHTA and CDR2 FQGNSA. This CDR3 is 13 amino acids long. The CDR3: CASSLPSAKTQYF. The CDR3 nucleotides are TGTGCCAGCAGCTTGCCTAGCGCGAAGACCCAGTACTTC.

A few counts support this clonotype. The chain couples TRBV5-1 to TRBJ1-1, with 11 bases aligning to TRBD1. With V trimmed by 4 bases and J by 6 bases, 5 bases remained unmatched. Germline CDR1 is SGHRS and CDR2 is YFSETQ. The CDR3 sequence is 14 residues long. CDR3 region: CASSAGQGGSEAFF. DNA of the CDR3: TGCGCCAGCAGCGCGGGACAGGGGGGGTCTGAAGCTTTCTTT.

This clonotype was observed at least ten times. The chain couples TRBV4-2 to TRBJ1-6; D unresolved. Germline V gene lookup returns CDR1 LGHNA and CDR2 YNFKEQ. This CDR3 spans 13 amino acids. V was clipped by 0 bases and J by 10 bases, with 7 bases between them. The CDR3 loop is CASSQEPASPLHF. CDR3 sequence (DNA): TGTGCCAGCAGCCAAGAGCCTGCATCACCCCTCCACTTT.

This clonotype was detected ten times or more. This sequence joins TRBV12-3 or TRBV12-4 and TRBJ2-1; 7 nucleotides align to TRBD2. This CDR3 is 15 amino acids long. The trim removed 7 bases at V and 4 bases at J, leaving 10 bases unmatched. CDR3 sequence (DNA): TGTGCCAGCACCTCCCGGCTAGCGGCGTACAATGAGCAGTTCTTC. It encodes CASTSRLAAYNEQFF.

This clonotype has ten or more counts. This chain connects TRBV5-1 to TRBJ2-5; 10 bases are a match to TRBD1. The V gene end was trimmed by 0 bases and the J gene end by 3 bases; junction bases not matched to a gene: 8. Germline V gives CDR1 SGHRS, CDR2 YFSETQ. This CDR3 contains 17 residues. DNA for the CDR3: TGCGCCAGCAGCTTGGGTCCCGGGACAGGGGTGGAAGAGACCCAGTACTTC. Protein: CASSLGPGTGVEETQYF.

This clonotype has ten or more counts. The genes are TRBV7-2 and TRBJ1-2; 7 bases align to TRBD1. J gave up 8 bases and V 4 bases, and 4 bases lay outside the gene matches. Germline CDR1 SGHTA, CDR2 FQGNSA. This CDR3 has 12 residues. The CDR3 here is CASSSYRGGYTF. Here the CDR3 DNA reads TGTGCCAGCAGCTCATACAGGGGCGGCTACACCTTC.

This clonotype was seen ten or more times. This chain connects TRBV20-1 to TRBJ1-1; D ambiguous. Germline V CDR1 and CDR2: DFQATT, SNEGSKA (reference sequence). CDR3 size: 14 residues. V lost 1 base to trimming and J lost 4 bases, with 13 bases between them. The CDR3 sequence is CSARGGVASTEAFF. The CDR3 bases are TGCAGTGCTAGAGGGGGAGTAGCGAGCACTGAAGCTTTCTTT.

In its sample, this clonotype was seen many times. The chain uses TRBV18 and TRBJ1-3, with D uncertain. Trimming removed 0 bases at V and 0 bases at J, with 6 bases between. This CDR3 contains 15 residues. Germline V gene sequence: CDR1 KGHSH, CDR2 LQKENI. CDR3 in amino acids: CASSPPTPSGNTIYF. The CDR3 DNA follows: TGTGCCAGCTCACCACCGACACCCTCTGGAAACACCATATATTTT.

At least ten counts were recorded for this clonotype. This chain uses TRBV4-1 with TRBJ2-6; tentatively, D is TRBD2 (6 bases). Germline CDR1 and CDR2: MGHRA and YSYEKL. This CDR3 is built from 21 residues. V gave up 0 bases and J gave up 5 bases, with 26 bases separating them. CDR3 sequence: CASSQDWAWDSKLIRANVLTF. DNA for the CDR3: TGCGCCAGCAGCCAAGATTGGGCGTGGGACTCCAAACTTATTCGGGCCAACGTCCTGACTTTC.

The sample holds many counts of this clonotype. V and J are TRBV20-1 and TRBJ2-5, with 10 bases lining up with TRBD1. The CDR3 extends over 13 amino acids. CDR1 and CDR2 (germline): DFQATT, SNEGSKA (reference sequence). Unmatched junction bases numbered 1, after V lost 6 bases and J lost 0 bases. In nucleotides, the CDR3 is TGCAGTGCGGGACAGGGGAACCAAGAGACCCAGTACTTC. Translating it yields CSAGQGNQETQYF.

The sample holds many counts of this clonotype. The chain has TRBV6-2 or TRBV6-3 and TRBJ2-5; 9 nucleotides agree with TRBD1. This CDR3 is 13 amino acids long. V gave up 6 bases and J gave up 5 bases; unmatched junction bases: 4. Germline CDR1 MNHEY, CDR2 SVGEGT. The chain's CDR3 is CASRGQGGETQYF. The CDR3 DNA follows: TGTGCCAGCAGGGGACAGGGCGGTGAGACCCAGTACTTC.

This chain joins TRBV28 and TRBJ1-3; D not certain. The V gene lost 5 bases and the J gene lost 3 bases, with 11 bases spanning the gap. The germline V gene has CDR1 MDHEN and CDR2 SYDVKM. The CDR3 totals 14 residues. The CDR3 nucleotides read TGTGCCAGCAGTCCCGAGATAATTGGAAACACCATATATTTT. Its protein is CASSPEIIGNTIYF. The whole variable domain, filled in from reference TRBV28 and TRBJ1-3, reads DVKVTQSSRYLVKRTGEKVFLECVQDMDHENMFWYRQDPGLGLRLIYFSYDVKMKEKGDIPEGYSVSREKKERFSLILESASTNQTSMYLCASSPEIIGNTIYFGEGSWLTVV.